This T cell receptor (beta chain) originates from a study of human T cells and chemical hapten exposure. Study-wide points: Sensitization with DPC brought no change to TCRs above 1 in 1000 in frequency.

V lost 9 bases and J 0 bases, leaving 9 bases between the germline ends. Germline V gene sequence: CDR1 MNHEY, CDR2 SMNVEV (reference sequence). The CDR3 has 14 amino acids. Per the study methods: TCRs per sample had a median of around 100,000 and ranged from roughly 23,224 to 700,000. TCRdb reprocessed the 5' RACE reads with MiXCR, giving one entry per CDR3 protein. These V and J calls derive from TCRdb rather than the authors' analysis. The table lists about 120,000 distinct CDR3 sequences, roughly 19% of them singletons. The authors extracted total RNA from unfractionated whole blood. This clonotype was detected only a few times. The antigen is not known.

The TCR comes from a human donor in good health. V usage is TRBV27 and J usage is TRBJ2-6; no reliable D call. Here the CDR3 DNA reads TGTGCCAGTGCTTTTTTCTCTGGGGCCAACGTCCTGACTTTC. Amino acids: CASAFFSGANVLTF. Full variable domain (missing parts from reference TRBV27 and TRBJ2-6): EAQVTQNPRYLITVTGKKLTVTCSQNMNHEYMSWYRQDPGLGLRQIYYSMNVEVTDKGDVPEGYKVSRKEKRNFPLILESPSPNQTSLYFCASAFFSGANVLTFGAGSRLTVL.